This T cell receptor beta chain was sequenced during a study of cytomegalovirus exposure and HLA in healthy donors. General study findings and limits: Associated with cytomegalovirus, according to the listing, were around 160 TCR beta chains. Confirmation was obtained in vitro that a few CMV-associated chains are specific for CMV antigens.

The PCR used 60 Vbeta and 13 Jbeta primers. Some clones are missing from TCRdb's copy, which holds only in-frame ones; the method was immunoSEQ multiplex PCR. The top ten clones hold roughly 2.5% of a sample with approximately 80,000 clones, around 78% of them seen once. The CDR3 is 16 residues long. V lost 3 bases, J lost 7 bases, and 10 bases stayed unmatched. The V gene's germline CDR1 is MGHRA and CDR2 YSYEKL. In regard to this clone: Antigen unknown.

The sequence came from a male donor in good health and CMV-seropositive. The rearrangement uses TRBV4-1 and TRBJ1-4; 8 bases agree with TRBD1. The sample was PBMCs. CDR3 coding DNA: TGCGCCAGCAGCCAGCTAGACAGGGGTCCCGTTGAAAAACTGTTTTTT. Its translation is CASSQLDRGPVEKLFF.